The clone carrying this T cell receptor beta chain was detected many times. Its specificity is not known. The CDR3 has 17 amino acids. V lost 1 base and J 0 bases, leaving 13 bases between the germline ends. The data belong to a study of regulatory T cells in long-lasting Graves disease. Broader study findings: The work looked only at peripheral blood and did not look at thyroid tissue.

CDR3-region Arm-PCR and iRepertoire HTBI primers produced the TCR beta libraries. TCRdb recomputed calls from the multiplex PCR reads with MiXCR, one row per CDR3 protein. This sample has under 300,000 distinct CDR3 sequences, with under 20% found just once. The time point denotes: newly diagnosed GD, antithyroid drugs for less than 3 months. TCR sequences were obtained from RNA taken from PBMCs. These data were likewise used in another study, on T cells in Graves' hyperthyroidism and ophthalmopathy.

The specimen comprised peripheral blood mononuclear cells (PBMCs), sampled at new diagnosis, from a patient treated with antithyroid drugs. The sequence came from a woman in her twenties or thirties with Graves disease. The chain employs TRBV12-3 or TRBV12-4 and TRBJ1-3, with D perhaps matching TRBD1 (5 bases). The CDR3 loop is CASSLDGGGYSGNTIYF. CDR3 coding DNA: TGTGCCAGCAGTTTAGATGGGGGGGGGTACTCTGGAAACACCATATATTTT.